This TCR beta chain was identified during a study of vaccination effects on CD4 cells after COVID-19. At the level of the study: Relative to the second dose, post-vaccine samples were obtained a median of 72 days later.

From germline, CDR1 is SNHLY and CDR2 FYNNEI. This CDR3 spans 12 amino acids. V was cut by 7 bases and J by 7 bases, with 13 bases left in between. In the ViraFEST assay, antigen-specific CD4+ clonotypes were identified by expansion after peptide-pool stimulation. The culture ran for 10 days before CD4+ T cells were isolated. Either the BNT162b2 or mRNA-1273 vaccine was given to participants in two doses. Having tested negative for nucleocapsid antibodies, the vaccine recipients showed no prior SARS-CoV-2 infection. About this clone itself: Its antigen remains unidentified.

Sequenced by immunoSEQ multiplex PCR; TCRdb stores in-frame clones only, minus some. The sample includes around 23,000 clones, around 76% of them seen just once. This receptor was taken from a human donor who received a COVID-19 vaccine. V and J are TRBV2 and TRBJ1-1; D gene unclear. Sequenced here: CD4+ T cells from PBMCs cultured with HCoV-229E spike peptides, sampled after COVID-19 vaccination. CDR3 region: CASNEAGVEAFF. The CDR3 DNA sequence: TGTGCCAGCAACGAGGCCGGGGTTGAAGCTTTCTTT.